Listed below are T cell receptor beta chains from one sample, sequenced in a study of blood T cell repertoires in COVID-19. Profiled with immunoSEQ multiplex PCR; TCRdb holds only in-frame clones, not every one. The table includes about 280,000 clones, nearly 90% detected once. What was sequenced was peripheral blood. Receptors originate from a young woman with COVID-19, enrolled during active disease. The CDR3 runs from the conserved cysteine through the conserved F or W. The D gene is left open where the match is weak. The size entry is marked missing in some rows and otherwise reads once, few, many or a size class.

TRBV5-1	14	TRBJ1-6	.	.	TGCGCCAGCAGCTTGGAGGCGGGGATTTCACCCCTCCACTTT	CASSLEAGISPLHF
TRBV19	14	TRBJ1-1	.	.	TGTGCCAGTAGTATCCAGGATCTGAACACTGAAGCTTTCTTT	CASSIQDLNTEAFF
TRBV19	13	TRBJ2-1	.	.	TGTGCCAGTAGTATGGCCGGGAGCAATGAGCAGTTCTTC	CASSMAGSNEQFF
TRBV5-4	15	TRBJ1-5	.	.	TGTGCCAGCAGCTTGGGTCCTGGCGGAGGGCAGCCCCAGCATTTT	CASSLGPGGGQPQHF
TRBV6-5	13	TRBJ2-1	.	.	TGTGCCAGCACCTACACCGGGGGAAGCGGGCAGTTCTTC	CASTYTGGSGQFF
TRBV10-2	11	TRBJ2-1	.	.	TGCGCCAGCAGCGGTATCCTTGAGCAGTTCTTC	CASSGILEQFF
TRBV28	15	TRBJ2-1	TRBD2	.	TGTGCCAGCAGCTCCGGGACTAGCCCGAATTTTGAGCAGTTCTTC	CASSSGTSPNFEQFF
TRBV7-4	18	TRBJ1-5	TRBD1	.	TGTGCCAGCAGCTTAGCGGACAGGGTGGAGAATGGCAATCAGCCCCAGCATTTT	CASSLADRVENGNQPQHF
TRBV30	16	TRBJ1-6	.	.	TGTGCCTGGAGGCCCGGCAGCGGCGCCTATAATTCACCCCTCCACTTT	CAWRPGSGAYNSPLHF
TRBV7-6	16	TRBJ2-3	TRBD2	.	TGTGCCAGCAGCCCAGCGGGGCTAAGTATTACAGATACGCAGTATTTT	CASSPAGLSITDTQYF
TRBV7-9	10	TRBJ2-7	.	.	TGTGCCAGCAGCCGCTACGAGCAGTACTTC	CASSRYEQYF
TRBV6-2/TRBV6-3	15	TRBJ2-1	TRBD2	.	TGTGCCAGCAGCCTCGGACTAGCGGGACGGAATGAGCAGTTCTTC	CASSLGLAGRNEQFF
TRBV28	15	TRBJ2-7	TRBD2	.	TGTGCCACCGGACTAGCGGGGGGGCAGCGGGGCGAGCAGTACTTC	CATGLAGGQRGEQYF
TRBV11-2	15	TRBJ2-7	.	.	TGTGCCAGCAGCTTAGATTCTCTCCTAGCGTACGAGCAGTACTTC	CASSLDSLLAYEQYF
TRBV7-9	16	TRBJ1-2	.	.	TGTGCCAGCAGCTTAGCAGCCCAGGGGACACGAAATGGCTACACCTTC	CASSLAAQGTRNGYTF
TRBV23-1	14	TRBJ1-4	.	.	TGCGCCAGCAGTCTCCGGGTCTCTAATGAAAAACTGTTTTTT	CASSLRVSNEKLFF
TRBV5-5	15	TRBJ1-4	.	.	TGTGCCAGCAGCCGATCGGACCCTCGGGGTGAAAAACTGTTTTTT	CASSRSDPRGEKLFF
TRBV5-1	14	TRBJ2-3	.	once	TGCGCCGGTTCAGCGGCAGGGGGCACAGATACGCAGTATTTT	CAGSAAGGTDTQYF
TRBV10-2	14	TRBJ1-1	.	.	TGCGCCAGCAGTGGCGCCATTAGGAACACTGAAGCTTTCTTT	CASSGAIRNTEAFF
TRBV7-2	18	TRBJ2-5	TRBD2	few	TGTGCCAGCAGCTTAGTGGCTAGCGGGGGGATTGGCCAAGAGACCCAGTACTTC	CASSLVASGGIGQETQYF
TRBV6-1	15	TRBJ2-6	.	.	TGTGCCAGCAGTGATCCCCGCTCTGGGGCCAACGTCCTGACTTTC	CASSDPRSGANVLTF
TRBV29-1	13	TRBJ2-7	.	.	TGCAGCGTTGAAGTTACAGGGTCCTACGAGCAGTACTTC	CSVEVTGSYEQYF
TRBV5-6	13	TRBJ2-2	.	.	TGTGCCAGCAGTTTTTCATTTCCCGGGGAGCTGTTTTTT	CASSFSFPGELFF
TRBV11-2	17	TRBJ2-2	TRBD1	.	TGTGCCAGCAGCTTAGATGGTTGGACAGGGTGGACCGGGGAGCTGTTTTTT	CASSLDGWTGWTGELFF
TRBV14	13	TRBJ2-1	.	.	TGTGCCAGCAGCCATGTTCTCTACGATGAGCAGTTCTTC	CASSHVLYDEQFF
TRBV4-1	16	TRBJ1-2	TRBD1	.	TGCGCCAGCAGCCAGCCAAGAAAGGGGGCGTTATATGGCTACACCTTC	CASSQPRKGALYGYTF
TRBV5-5	14	TRBJ2-1	TRBD1	.	TGTGCCAGCAGCTTGGAGGGACAGGGTTGTGAGCAGTTCTTC	CASSLEGQGCEQFF
TRBV7-9	14	TRBJ1-2	.	.	TGTGCCAGCAGCTTAGGGGACACCCACTATGGCTACACCTTC	CASSLGDTHYGYTF
TRBV13	14	TRBJ2-7	TRBD2	.	TGTGCCAGCAGCTCCCGCCGGGGGGGTTCAGGGCAGTACTTC	CASSSRRGGSGQYF
TRBV29-1	14	TRBJ1-2	.	.	TGCAGCGTTGCTGGGGAACAGGCTAACTATGGCTACACCTTC	CSVAGEQANYGYTF
TRBV20-1	14	TRBJ2-1	TRBD2	.	TGCAGTGCTAGTCTTAGCGGGAGAGATTCGCAGCAGTTCTTC	CSASLSGRDSQQFF
TRBV6-5	15	TRBJ2-3	TRBD2	.	TGTGCCAGCAGCAAAGTAGCGGGGGGTACAGATACGCAGTATTTT	CASSKVAGGTDTQYF
TRBV2	15	TRBJ2-7	TRBD2	.	TGTGCCAGCAGTGAGCTGGGGCGGGGGAGGTACGAGCAGTACTTC	CASSELGRGRYEQYF
TRBV5-5	15	TRBJ1-4	TRBD1	once	TGTGCCAGCAGCCCTGGGACAGGGGGTACCGTAAAACTGTTTTTT	CASSPGTGGTVKLFF
TRBV5-1	15	TRBJ2-2	TRBD1	few	TGCGCCAGCTGGGGGACAGGGTTGGACACCGGGGAGCTGTTTTTT	CASWGTGLDTGELFF
TRBV6-5	16	TRBJ2-3	.	once	TGTGCCAGCAGTTACTCCCCAGGGGCGCCCGGAGATACGCAGTATTTT	CASSYSPGAPGDTQYF
TRBV5-1	15	TRBJ1-2	TRBD1	.	TGCGCCAGCAGCTTGTGGAGGACAGGGAACTATGGCTACACCTTC	CASSLWRTGNYGYTF
TRBV28	14	TRBJ1-5	TRBD1	.	TGTGCCAGCAACACCCAGGGGGGAGATCAGCCCCAGCATTTT	CASNTQGGDQPQHF
TRBV10-3	14	TRBJ2-7	.	.	TGTGCCATCGCCGAGGGGGTCTTTCCCTACGAGCAGTACTTC	CAIAEGVFPYEQYF
TRBV11-2	14	TRBJ2-3	TRBD2	.	TGTGCCAGCAGCTCCGCCGGGGGGGCAGATACGCAGTATTTT	CASSSAGGADTQYF
TRBV7-7	17	TRBJ2-1	TRBD1	.	TGTGCCAGCAGCCCTACTGAACTTACGGGACAGTACAATGAGCAGTTCTTC	CASSPTELTGQYNEQFF
TRBV7-9	15	TRBJ2-4	TRBD2	.	TGTGCCAGCAGCCTACTAGCGGGGGGTGCAAACATTCAGTACTTC	CASSLLAGGANIQYF
TRBV19	15	TRBJ1-1	.	.	TGTGCCAGTAGCTGGGGGGTCCCACTGAACACTGAAGCTTTCTTT	CASSWGVPLNTEAFF
TRBV28	15	TRBJ2-7	TRBD1	.	TGTGCCAGCAGTTTATTAGGGGGCGGATCCTACGAGCAGTACTTC	CASSLLGGGSYEQYF
TRBV5-1	14	TRBJ1-5	.	.	TGCGCCAGCAGCTTACTCCCAGGGGATCAGCCCCAGCATTTT	CASSLLPGDQPQHF